The 21 T cell receptor beta chains below all came from one sample that was sequenced in a study of T cell clonality in common variable immunodeficiency. Some clones are missing from TCRdb's copy, which holds only in-frame ones; the method was immunoSEQ multiplex PCR. The data show about 74,000 clones, with none appearing a single time. Sequenced input: peripheral blood mononuclear cells. All receptors come from a person aged 18 to 70 in good health.

This clone was counted a few times. The CDR3 loop reads CASRTIQLRAYEQYF. CDR3 DNA, as far as it was read: TGTGCCAGCAGAACAATTCAACTGCGGGCCTACGAG. V and J are TRBV2 and TRBJ2-7; a possible D gene is TRBD2 (5 bases). The read terminates 3 residues before the CDR3 end, so the remaining end is supplied by the germline J gene. V was cut by 6 bases and J by 2 bases, with 17 bases left in between. There are 15 residues in the CDR3. The germline gives CDR1 SNHLY, CDR2 FYNNEI. The whole variable domain, remainder taken from reference TRBV2 and TRBJ2-7, is EPEVTQTPSHQVTQMGQEVILRCVPISNHLYFYWYRQILGQKVEFLVSFYNNEISEKSEIFDDQFSVERPDGSNFTLKIRSTKLEDSAMYFCASRTIQLRAYEQYFGPGTRLTVT.

This clone was counted ten times or more. The read terminates 3 residues before the CDR3 end, so the remaining end is supplied by the germline J gene. The chain employs TRBV7-3 and TRBJ2-1, with 7 nucleotides matching TRBD2. The germline V gene has CDR1 SGHTA and CDR2 FQGTGA. V was pared by 4 bases and J by 9 bases, with 9 bases of the junction left unmatched. The CDR3 has 14 amino acids. The CDR3 sequence: CASSSQWGGGEQFF. Partial CDR3 DNA: TGTGCCAGCAGCTCCCAGTGGGGGGGAGGTGAG.

At least ten counts were recorded for this clone. Read data end 3 residues before the CDR3 end; the end is taken from the germline J gene. The V gene is TRBV19, the J gene TRBJ1-6; 7 bases are shared with TRBD1. V lost 5 bases to trimming and J lost 8 bases; unmatched junction nucleotides: 9. The CDR3 covers 15 residues. Germline CDR1 LNHDA, CDR2 SQIVND (reference sequence). CDR3 loop: CASSGRQGLDSPLHF. The part of the CDR3 DNA that was read is TGTGCCAGTAGTGGGCGACAGGGACTGGATTCACCC.

This clone showed up many times. A junction end diverges from the germline sequence, so it may reflect a read error. The CDR3 end falls 3 residues outside the read, so it is completed with the germline J gene. The chain employs TRBV7-7 and TRBJ2-1; 9 bases line up with TRBD1. The V gene's germline CDR1 is SSHAT and CDR2 FNYEAQ (reference sequence). The CDR3 has 14 amino acids. This CDR3 reads CASSLGTGRNEQFF. The CDR3 DNA, read in part, is TGTGCTAGCAGCCTCGGGACAGGGAGGAATGAG.

Many counts were recorded for this clone. The read terminates 3 residues before the CDR3 end, so the remaining end is supplied by the germline J gene. The genes are TRBV19 and TRBJ2-1; 9 positions agree with TRBD2. There are 20 residues in the CDR3. V lost 3 bases, J lost 1 base, and 16 bases stayed unmatched. CDR1 and CDR2 from the germline V gene are LNHDA and SQIVND (reference sequence). The DNA read from the CDR3 is TGTGCCAGTAGTATCGAGGTAGGACTAGCGCGCGCTTATTCCTACAATGAG. Amino acids: CASSIEVGLARAYSYNE. The whole CDR3 protein is CASSIEVGLARAYSYNEQFF.

This clone was seen ten or more times. The CDR3 end is not reached by the read, which stops 3 residues before it; the germline J gene fills it in. The V call is TRBV20-1, the J call TRBJ1-6, with TRBD1 identical over 8 bases. Trimming took 6 bases from V and 7 from J; bases not matched to a gene: 5. The CDR3 is 13 amino acids. The germline CDR1 and CDR2 sequences are DFQATT and SNEGSKA (reference sequence). CDR3 bases read: TGCAGTGCCGTGGACAGGGTAAATTCACCC. Amino acid sequence: CSAVDRVNSP. The full-length CDR3 reads as CSAVDRVNSPLHF.

This clone has ten or more counts. From the germline J gene comes the end of the CDR3, since the read stops 3 residues before it. The chain has TRBV7-2 and TRBJ2-7; 12 positions match TRBD2. After removal of 0 bases from V and 0 bases from J, the junction contained 3 bases not matched to a gene. The CDR3 is made up of 17 amino acids. Germline assignment: CDR1 SGHTA and CDR2 FQGNSA. The DNA read from the CDR3 is TGTGCCAGCAGCTTAGCCTCTAGCGGGAGGGTCTCCTACGAG. Amino acids: CASSLASSGRVSYE. The full CDR3 is CASSLASSGRVSYEQYF.

This clone has a count of ten or more. The observed sequence ends 3 residues before the CDR3 terminus, with the missing tail filled in from the germline J gene. This chain links TRBV7-3 with TRBJ2-4; 7 bases agree with TRBD2. The germline V gene encodes CDR1 SGHTA and CDR2 FQGTGA. V lost 0 bases to trimming and J lost 9 bases; unmatched junction nucleotides: 2. The CDR3 is made up of 13 amino acids. The part of the CDR3 DNA that was read is TGTGCCAGCAGCTTAACCGGGGGGAGCATT. Its translation: CASSLTGGSI. The full CDR3 reads CASSLTGGSIQYF. The full variable domain, rest sourced from reference TRBV7-3 and TRBJ2-4, is GAGVSQTPSNKVTEKGKYVELRCDPISGHTALYWYRQSLGQGPEFLIYFQGTGAADDSGLPNDRFFAVRPEGSVSTLKIQRTERGDSAVYLCASSLTGGSIQYFGAGTRLSVL.

This clone came up many times. The read ends 3 residues shy of where the CDR3 ends; the end is completed using the germline J gene. The chain links TRBV20-1 to TRBJ2-5, with D unresolved. Germline V gene sequence: CDR1 DFQATT, CDR2 SNEGSKA (reference sequence). The V end lost 0 bases, the J end lost 3 bases, and 14 bases lay between the germline ends. The CDR3 loop spans 15 amino acids. CDR3 DNA (partial): TGCAGTGCTAGAGACTTGCAGCGCACCAAAGAGACC. Its translation: CSARDLQRTKET. The whole CDR3 is CSARDLQRTKETQYF.

This clone has at least ten counts. The read is 3 residues too short to cover the CDR3 end, so that end is filled in from the germline J gene. This chain joins TRBV2 and TRBJ2-1; 10 bases match TRBD2. This CDR3 comprises 15 residues. Unmatched junction bases numbered 4, after V lost 3 bases and J lost 5 bases. Germline V lookup: CDR1 SNHLY, CDR2 FYNNEI. The covered CDR3 bases are TGTGCCAGCAGTGAGGCTAGCGGGAGCCACAATGAG. Its translation is CASSEASGSHNE. The full CDR3 protein reads CASSEASGSHNEQFF.

The sample holds many counts of this clone. From the germline J gene comes the end of the CDR3, since the read stops 3 residues before it. This chain links TRBV9 with TRBJ2-1; 8 bases line up with TRBD2. This CDR3 is built from 15 residues. Per germline, CDR1 SGDLS and CDR2 YYNGEE. Trimming took 0 bases from V and 9 from J; bases not matched to a gene: 8. CDR3 protein: CASSVDRPAGVEQFF. CDR3 DNA (partial): TGTGCCAGCAGCGTAGATAGACCAGCGGGAGTTGAG.

This clone was observed at least ten times. The sequenced part of the CDR3 DNA is TGTGCCAGCGGGGCAGGGGGAAACACTGAA. Its protein product is CASGAGGNTE. The full CDR3 is CASGAGGNTEAFF. This chain links TRBV7-9 with TRBJ1-1, with TRBD1 identical over 7 bases. Read sequence stops 3 residues before the CDR3 end, and the germline J gene provides the missing end. Germline values: CDR1 SEHNR, CDR2 FQNEAQ (reference sequence). The CDR3 has 13 residues. Trimming at V came to 8 bases and at J to 2 bases, leaving 5 bases not matched to a gene.

This clone was observed at least ten times. With the read ending 3 residues before the CDR3 end, the germline J gene is used to fill in that end. The chain recombines TRBV11-2 with TRBJ1-3; TRBD1 agrees at 7 bases. The V gene end was trimmed by 5 bases and the J gene end by 3 bases; junction bases not matched to a gene: 7. The CDR3 has 15 residues. Germline values: CDR1 SGHAT, CDR2 FQNNGV. The CDR3 bases that were read are TGTGCCAGCAGCCTCATACAGGGGTTTGGAAACACC. Translated, it gives CASSLIQGFGNT. The full CDR3 protein is CASSLIQGFGNTIYF.

This clone was recorded at least ten times. The CDR3 end falls 3 residues outside the read, so it is completed with the germline J gene. The V call is TRBV7-6, the J call TRBJ1-1; D is unclear. Germline CDR1 reads SGHVS; CDR2 reads FNYEAQ. CDR3 length equals 13 residues. Trimming shortened V by 1 base and J by 4 bases, and 7 bases separated the two germline ends. The sequenced part of the CDR3 DNA is TGTGCCAGCAGCTTAGAAGTCAGCACTGAA. Translation: CASSLEVSTE. The full CDR3 is CASSLEVSTEAFF.

This clone was picked up many times. The sequenced fragment ends 3 residues before the CDR3 boundary, so the rest is inferred from the germline J gene. The rearrangement uses TRBV10-1 and TRBJ2-2; D gene unclear. The V and J ends lost 3 bases and 1 base respectively, with 12 bases between them. This CDR3 region has 16 residues. Germline CDR1 reads WNHNN; CDR2 reads SYGVQD (reference sequence). The CDR3 here is CASSDFRAENTGELFF. The covered CDR3 bases are TGCGCCAGCAGTGACTTTAGGGCAGAGAACACCGGGGAG.

The table lists this clone with many counts. The CDR3 end falls 3 residues outside the read, so it is completed with the germline J gene. This chain joins TRBV20-1 and TRBJ1-2; D might be TRBD1 (6 bases). The germline gives CDR1 DFQATT, CDR2 SNEGSKA (reference sequence). This CDR3 spans 11 amino acids. CDR3 in amino acids: CSAREGAGYTF. The CDR3 bases that were read are TGCAGTGCTAGAGAGGGGGCCGGC.

This clone was counted ten times or more. The sequence runs out 3 residues before the end of the CDR3; the remainder is reconstructed from the germline J gene. This chain joins TRBV7-3 and TRBJ2-1, with 9 bases that match TRBD2. The CDR3 covers 16 residues. V was pared by 4 bases and J by 3 bases, with 7 bases of the junction left unmatched. Per germline, CDR1 SGHTA and CDR2 FQGTGA. CDR3 DNA (partial): TGTGCCAGCAGCTCCACCCCTAGCGGGGTCTACAATGAG. Translating gives CASSSTPSGVYNE. The whole CDR3 sequence is CASSSTPSGVYNEQFF.

This clone was recorded many times. Read data end 3 residues before the CDR3 end; the end is taken from the germline J gene. The genes are TRBV6-8 and TRBJ2-5; no definite D call. Trimming removed 9 bases at V and 1 base at J, with 12 bases between. The germline CDR1 and CDR2 sequences are MNHGY and SAAAGT. The CDR3 has 13 amino acids. CDR3 loop: CARVRLAQETQYF. The covered CDR3 bases are TGTGCCAGAGTTAGACTCGCCCAAGAGACC.

There are a few counts of this clone. The missing CDR3 end, 3 residues past where the read stops, is filled in from the germline J gene. This sequence joins TRBV7-8 and TRBJ2-7; TRBD2 matches at 8 bases. CDR3 length: 14 residues. Germline assignment: CDR1 SGHVS and CDR2 FQNEAQ. V was clipped by 5 bases and J by 2 bases; unmatched bases: 5. The covered CDR3 bases are TGTGCCAGCAGCCTGACTAGCGAGACCTACGAG. Encoded protein: CASSLTSETYE. The whole CDR3 is CASSLTSETYEQYF.

This clone has a count of ten or more. The CDR3 goes on 3 residues after the read ends, and that part is filled in from the germline J gene. The sample holds other DNA sequences that translate to the same CDR3. The chain is built from TRBV2 and TRBJ1-5; 9 bases are a match to TRBD1. The CDR3 loop spans 14 amino acids. Germline lookup yields CDR1 SNHLY and CDR2 FYNNEI. V gave up 8 bases and J gave up 5 bases; unmatched junction bases: 7. The sequenced part of the CDR3 DNA is TGTGCCAGCCTTTCCGGGACAGGGTATCAGCCC. Its protein product is CASLSGTGYQP. The full CDR3 protein reads CASLSGTGYQPQHF. The full variable domain, with the rest looked up from reference TRBV2 and TRBJ1-5, is EPEVTQTPSHQVTQMGQEVILRCVPISNHLYFYWYRQILGQKVEFLVSFYNNEISEKSEIFDDQFSVERPDGSNFTLKIRSTKLEDSAMYFCASLSGTGYQPQHFGDGTRLSIL.

There are many counts of this clone. The read terminates 3 residues ahead of where the CDR3 ends, so the germline J gene completes it. The genes are TRBV18 and TRBJ1-6; D is perhaps TRBD1 (6 bases). In germline, CDR1 is KGHSH, CDR2 LQKENI. V lost 4 bases and J lost 3, with 7 bases in between. There are 14 residues in the CDR3. CDR3 DNA, as far as it was read: TGTGCCAGCTCACTGGACAGCTATAATTCACCC. Translated: CASSLDSYNSP. The whole CDR3 reads CASSLDSYNSPLHF.